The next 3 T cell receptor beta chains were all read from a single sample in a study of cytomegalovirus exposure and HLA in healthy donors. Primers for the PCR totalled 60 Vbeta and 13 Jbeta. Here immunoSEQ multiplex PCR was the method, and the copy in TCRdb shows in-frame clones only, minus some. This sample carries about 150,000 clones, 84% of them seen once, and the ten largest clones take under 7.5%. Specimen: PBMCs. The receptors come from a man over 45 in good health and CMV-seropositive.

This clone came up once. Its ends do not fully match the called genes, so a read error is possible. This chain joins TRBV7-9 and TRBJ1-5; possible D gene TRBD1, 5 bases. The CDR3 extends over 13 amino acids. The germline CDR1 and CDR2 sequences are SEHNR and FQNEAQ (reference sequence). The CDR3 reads CSSSLTQGQPQHF. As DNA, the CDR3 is TGTTCCAGCAGCTTAACCCAGGGCCAGCCCCAGCATTTT.

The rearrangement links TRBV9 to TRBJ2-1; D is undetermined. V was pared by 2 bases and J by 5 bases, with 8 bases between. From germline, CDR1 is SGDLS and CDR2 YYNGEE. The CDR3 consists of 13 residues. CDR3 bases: TGTGCCAGCAGCGTCGCTGCGGACAATGAGCAGTTCTTC. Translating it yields CASSVAADNEQFF.

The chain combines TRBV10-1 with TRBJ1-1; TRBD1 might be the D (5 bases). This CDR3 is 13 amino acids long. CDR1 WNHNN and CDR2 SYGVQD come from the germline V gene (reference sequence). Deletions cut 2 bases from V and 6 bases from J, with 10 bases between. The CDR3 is CASSEGHLSEAFF. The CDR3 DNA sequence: TGCGCCAGCAGTGAGGGACACCTCTCTGAAGCTTTCTTT.